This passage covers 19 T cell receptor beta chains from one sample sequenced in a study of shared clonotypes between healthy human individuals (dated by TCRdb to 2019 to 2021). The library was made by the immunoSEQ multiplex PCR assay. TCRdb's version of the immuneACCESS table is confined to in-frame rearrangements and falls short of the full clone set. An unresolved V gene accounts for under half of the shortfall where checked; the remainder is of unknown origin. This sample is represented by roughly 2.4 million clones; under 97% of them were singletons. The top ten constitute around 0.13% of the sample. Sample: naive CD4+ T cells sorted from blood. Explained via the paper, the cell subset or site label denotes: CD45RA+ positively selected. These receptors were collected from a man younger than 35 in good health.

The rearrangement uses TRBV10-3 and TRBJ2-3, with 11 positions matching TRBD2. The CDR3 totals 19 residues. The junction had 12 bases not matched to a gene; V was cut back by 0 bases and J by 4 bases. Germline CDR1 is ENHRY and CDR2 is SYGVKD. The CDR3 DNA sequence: TGTGCCATCAGTGAGTCGATTAGCGGGGGGGCCAGGGCCGCAGATACGCAGTATTTT. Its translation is CAISESISGGARAADTQYF.

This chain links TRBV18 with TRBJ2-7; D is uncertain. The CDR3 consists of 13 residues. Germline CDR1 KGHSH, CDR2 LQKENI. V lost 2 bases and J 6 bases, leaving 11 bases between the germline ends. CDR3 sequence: CASSPGRYAEQYF. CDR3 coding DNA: TGTGCCAGCTCACCAGGGCGTTACGCCGAGCAGTACTTC.

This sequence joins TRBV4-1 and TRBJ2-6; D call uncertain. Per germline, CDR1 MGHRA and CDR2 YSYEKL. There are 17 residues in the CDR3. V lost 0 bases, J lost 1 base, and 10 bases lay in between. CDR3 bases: TGCGCCAGCAGCCAAGATCCCGCGGAATCTGGGGCCAACGTCCTGACTTTC. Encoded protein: CASSQDPAESGANVLTF.

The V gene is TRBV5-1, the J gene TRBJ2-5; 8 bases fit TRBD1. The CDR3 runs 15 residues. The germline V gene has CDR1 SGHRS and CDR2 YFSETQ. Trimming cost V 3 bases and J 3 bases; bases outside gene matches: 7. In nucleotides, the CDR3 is TGCGCCAGCAGCTCTACAGGGGGATTAGAAGAGACCCAGTACTTC. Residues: CASSSTGGLEETQYF.

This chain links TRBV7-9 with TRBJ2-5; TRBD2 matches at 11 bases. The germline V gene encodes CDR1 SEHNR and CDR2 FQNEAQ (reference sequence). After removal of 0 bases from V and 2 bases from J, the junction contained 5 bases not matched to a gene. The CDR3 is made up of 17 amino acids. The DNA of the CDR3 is TGTGCCAGCAGCTTAGCTAGCGGGAGGGGGGTTCAAGAGACCCAGTACTTC. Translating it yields CASSLASGRGVQETQYF.

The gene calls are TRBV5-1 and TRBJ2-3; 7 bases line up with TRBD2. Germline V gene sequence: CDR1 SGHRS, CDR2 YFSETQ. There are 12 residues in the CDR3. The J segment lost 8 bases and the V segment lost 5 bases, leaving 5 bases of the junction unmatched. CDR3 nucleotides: TGCGCCAGCAGTTCAACGGGGGGTACGCAGTATTTT. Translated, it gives CASSSTGGTQYF.

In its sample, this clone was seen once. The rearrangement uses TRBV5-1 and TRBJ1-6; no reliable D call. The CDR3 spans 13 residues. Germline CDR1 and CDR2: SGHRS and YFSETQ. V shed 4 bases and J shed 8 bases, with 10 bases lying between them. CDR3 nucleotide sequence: TGCGCCAGCAGCGAGAGGGAGGATTCACCCCTCCACTTT. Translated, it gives CASSEREDSPLHF.

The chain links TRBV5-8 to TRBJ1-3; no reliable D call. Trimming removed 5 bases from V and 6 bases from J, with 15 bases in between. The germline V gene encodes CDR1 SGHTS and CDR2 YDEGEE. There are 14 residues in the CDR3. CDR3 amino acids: CASRIGSVENTIYF. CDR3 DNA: TGTGCCAGCAGGATAGGGTCGGTGGAAAACACCATATATTTT. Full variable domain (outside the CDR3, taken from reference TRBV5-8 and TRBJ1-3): EAGVTQSPTHLIKTRGQQATLRCSPISGHTSVYWYQQALGLGLQFLLWYDEGEERNRGNFPPRFSGRQFPNYSSELNVNALELEDSALYLCASRIGSVENTIYFGEGSWLTVV.

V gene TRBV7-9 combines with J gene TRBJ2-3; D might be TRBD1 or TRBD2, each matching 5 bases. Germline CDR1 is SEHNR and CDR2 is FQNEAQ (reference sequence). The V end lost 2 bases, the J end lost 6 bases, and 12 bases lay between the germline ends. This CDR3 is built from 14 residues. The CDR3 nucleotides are TGTGCCAGCAGCTTAACGGGGCGGGCCGATACGCAGTATTTT. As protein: CASSLTGRADTQYF.

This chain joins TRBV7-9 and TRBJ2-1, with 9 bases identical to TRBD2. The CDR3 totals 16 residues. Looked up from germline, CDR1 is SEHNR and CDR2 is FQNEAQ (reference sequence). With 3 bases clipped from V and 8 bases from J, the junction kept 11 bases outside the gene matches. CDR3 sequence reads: CASSLMTSGNRDEQFF. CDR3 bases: TGTGCCAGCAGCTTGATGACTAGCGGTAACCGCGATGAGCAGTTCTTC.

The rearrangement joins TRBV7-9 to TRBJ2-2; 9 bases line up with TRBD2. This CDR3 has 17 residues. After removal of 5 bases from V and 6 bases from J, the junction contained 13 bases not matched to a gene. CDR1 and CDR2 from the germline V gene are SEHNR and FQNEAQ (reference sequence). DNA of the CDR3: TGTGCCAGCAGCGCCGGTTTATCTGCGGGAGGGTCCGGGGAGCTGTTTTTT. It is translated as CASSAGLSAGGSGELFF.

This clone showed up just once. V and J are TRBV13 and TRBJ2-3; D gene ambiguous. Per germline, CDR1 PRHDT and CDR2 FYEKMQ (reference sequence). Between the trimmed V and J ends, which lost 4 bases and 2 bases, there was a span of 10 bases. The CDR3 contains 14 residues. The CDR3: CASSSLAATDTQYF. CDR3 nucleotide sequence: TGTGCCAGCAGCTCCCTCGCGGCCACAGATACGCAGTATTTT.

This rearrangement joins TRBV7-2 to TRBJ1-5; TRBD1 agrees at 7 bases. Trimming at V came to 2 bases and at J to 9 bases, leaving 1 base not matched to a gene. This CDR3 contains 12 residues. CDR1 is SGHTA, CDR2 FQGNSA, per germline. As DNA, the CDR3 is TGTGCCAGCAGCTTAAACAGGGGGCCCCAGCATTTT. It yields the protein CASSLNRGPQHF.

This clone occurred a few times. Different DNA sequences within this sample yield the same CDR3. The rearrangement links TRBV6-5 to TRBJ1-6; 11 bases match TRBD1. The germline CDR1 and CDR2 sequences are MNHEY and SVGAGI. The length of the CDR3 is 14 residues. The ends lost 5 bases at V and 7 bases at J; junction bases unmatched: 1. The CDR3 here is CASSRTGGNSPLHF. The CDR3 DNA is TGTGCCAGCAGTCGGACAGGGGGCAATTCACCCCTCCACTTT.

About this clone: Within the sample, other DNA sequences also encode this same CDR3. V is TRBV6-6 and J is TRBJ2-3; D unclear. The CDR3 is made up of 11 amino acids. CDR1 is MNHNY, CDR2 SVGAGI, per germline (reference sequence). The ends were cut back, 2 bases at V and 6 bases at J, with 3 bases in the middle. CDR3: CASSYSDTQYF. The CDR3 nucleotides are TGTGCCAGCAGTTACAGTGATACGCAGTATTTT.

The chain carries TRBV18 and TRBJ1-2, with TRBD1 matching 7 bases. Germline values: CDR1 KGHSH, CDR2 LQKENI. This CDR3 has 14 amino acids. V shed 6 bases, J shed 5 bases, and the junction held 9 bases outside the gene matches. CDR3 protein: CASSLGTDPYGYTF. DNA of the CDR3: TGTGCCAGCTCCCTAGGGACAGACCCTTATGGCTACACCTTC.

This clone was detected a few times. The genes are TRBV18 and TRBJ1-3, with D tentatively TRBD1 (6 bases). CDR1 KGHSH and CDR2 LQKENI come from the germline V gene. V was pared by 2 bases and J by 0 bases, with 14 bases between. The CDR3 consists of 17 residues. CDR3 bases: TGTGCCAGCTCACCATTGAACGGACAGATCTCTGGAAACACCATATATTTT. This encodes CASSPLNGQISGNTIYF.

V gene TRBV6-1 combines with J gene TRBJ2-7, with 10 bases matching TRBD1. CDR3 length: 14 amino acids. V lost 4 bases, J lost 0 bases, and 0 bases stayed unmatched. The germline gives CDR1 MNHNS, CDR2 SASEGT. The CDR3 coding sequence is TGTGCCAGCAGTGGGGACAGGGGCTCCTACGAGCAGTACTTC. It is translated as CASSGDRGSYEQYF.

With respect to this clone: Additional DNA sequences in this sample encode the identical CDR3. CDR3 DNA: TGTGCCAGCAGTTTAAGGGGGGGCTACGAGCAGTACTTC. This encodes CASSLRGGYEQYF. The V call is TRBV27, the J call TRBJ2-7; weak D call: TRBD2 (7 bases). The germline gives CDR1 MNHEY, CDR2 SMNVEV (reference sequence). V gave up 2 bases and J gave up 3 bases, with 8 bases separating them. This CDR3 is 13 amino acids long.